The rows below give T cell receptor beta chains drawn from one sample of a study of early T cells in non-severe SARS-CoV-2 infection. TCRdb itself ran the 5' RACE reads through MiXCR, one entry per CDR3 protein. This table has some 80,000 distinct CDR3 sequences, 12% appearing once. The material sequenced was whole blood, taken at baseline. The receptors come from an adult who was a healthcare worker with PCR-confirmed SARS-CoV-2 infection or an uninfected control (not recorded which). The donor label of this sample is uncertain. CDR3s include the opening cysteine and the closing phenylalanine or tryptophan.

V gene	CDR3 protein
TRBV5-5	CASSLNHLREQYF
TRBV12-3/TRBV12-4	CASSSSSPRGYTF
TRBV9	CASSANRGNTEAFF
TRBV6-1	CASSEARGGEETQYF
TRBV12-3/TRBV12-4	CASSFRRYTDTQYF
TRBV6-2/TRBV6-3	CASSYVAEIKETQYF
TRBV6-5	CASSRHPPPTSYEQYF
TRBV20-1	CSARDRVFSYEQYF
TRBV3-1	CASSSQGIGNTEAFF
TRBV4-1	CASSQRQGRGTDTQYF
TRBV25-1	CASSEGVRGTLHF
TRBV7-8	CASRFSSGNTIYF
TRBV29-1	CSVEDLAEQYF
TRBV3-1	CASSQQQVTYGYTF
TRBV3-1	CASSPGTSGIYEQYF
TRBV19	CASSIGNSGANVLTF